Here is one T cell receptor (beta chain) with its context. Its antigen is unidentified. These data come from a study of siplizumab effects on memory and regulatory T cells. Study-wide findings and caveats: Researchers did not confirm the suppressive function of proliferating Tregs from siplizumab cultures. Alloreactive sequences traceable to unstimulated CD4+ memory cells were significantly reduced by siplizumab. Alloreactive CD4+ clones that could be mapped were on average approximately 69% Treg-derived with siplizumab, against roughly 27% in controls.

V was cut by 4 bases and J by 0 bases, with 3 bases left in between. Germline V CDR1 and CDR2: DFQATT, SNEGSKA (reference sequence). The CDR3 loop spans 11 amino acids. Here immunoSEQ multiplex PCR was the method, and the copy in TCRdb shows in-frame clones only, minus some. In the table there are roughly 50,000 clones, 87% of which are singletons. Unstimulated naive, memory, effector memory and TEMRA subsets from a few donor pairs were sequenced. Sequenced input: naive CD8+ T cells sorted from blood. The genes are TRBV20-1 and TRBJ1-2; D gene ambiguous. This sequence was found in a human donor in good health. The CDR3 sequence: CSAMTNYGYTF. DNA of the CDR3: TGCAGTGCTATGACTAACTATGGCTACACCTTC.